This T cell receptor (beta chain) is drawn from a study of tumour-infiltrating T cells in Burkitt lymphoma. Study as a whole: The Burkitt lymphoma cohort spanned all epidemiological subtypes. Survival, overall and progression-free, tracked with productive clonality. Study results and caveats: Many Burkitt lymphoma patients shared several public clonotypes.

This clone turned up a few times. No antigen is known for it. The protocol was immunoSEQ multiplex PCR, while the TCRdb copy is restricted to in-frame clones and leaves out a portion. The sample yields some 1,600 clones, 9.5% to 15% seen once. V lost 4 bases, J lost 4 bases, and 11 bases lay in between. CDR3 length: 13 amino acids. Germline V gene data show CDR1 as SGHRS and CDR2 as YFSETQ. This receptor was obtained from a human donor with Burkitt lymphoma. This rearrangement joins TRBV5-1 to TRBJ1-2, with a tentative D call TRBD1 (5 bases). The sample taken for sequencing was tumor tissue. The CDR3 sequence: CASSPGRLYGYTF. For the CDR3, the DNA is TGCGCCAGCAGCCCGGGACGGCTCTATGGCTACACCTTC.